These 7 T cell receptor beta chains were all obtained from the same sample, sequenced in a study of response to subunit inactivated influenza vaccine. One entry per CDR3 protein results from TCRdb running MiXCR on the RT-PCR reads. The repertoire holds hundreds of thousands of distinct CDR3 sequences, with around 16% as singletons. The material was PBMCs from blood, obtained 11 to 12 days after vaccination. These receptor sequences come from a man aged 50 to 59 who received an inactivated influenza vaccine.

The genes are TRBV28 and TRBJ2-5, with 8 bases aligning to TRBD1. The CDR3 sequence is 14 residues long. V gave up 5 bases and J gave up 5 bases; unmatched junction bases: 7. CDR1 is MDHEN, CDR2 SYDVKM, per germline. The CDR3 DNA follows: TGTGCCAGCAGTCGACAGGGGCGGCGGGAGACCCAGTACTTC. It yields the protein CASSRQGRRETQYF.

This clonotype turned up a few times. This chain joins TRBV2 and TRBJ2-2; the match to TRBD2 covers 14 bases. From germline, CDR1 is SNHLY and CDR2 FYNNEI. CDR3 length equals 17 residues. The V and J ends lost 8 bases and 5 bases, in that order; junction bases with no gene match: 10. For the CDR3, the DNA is TGTGCCAGCTTACGGGGACTAGCGGGAGCAGGGACCGGGGAGCTGTTTTTT. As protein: CASLRGLAGAGTGELFF.

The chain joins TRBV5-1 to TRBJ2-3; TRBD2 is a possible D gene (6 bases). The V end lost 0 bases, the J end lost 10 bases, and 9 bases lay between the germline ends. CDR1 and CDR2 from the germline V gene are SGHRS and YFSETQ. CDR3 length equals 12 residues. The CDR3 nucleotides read TGCGCCAGCAGCTTGGGGGGGGAGGCGCAGTATTTT. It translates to CASSLGGEAQYF.

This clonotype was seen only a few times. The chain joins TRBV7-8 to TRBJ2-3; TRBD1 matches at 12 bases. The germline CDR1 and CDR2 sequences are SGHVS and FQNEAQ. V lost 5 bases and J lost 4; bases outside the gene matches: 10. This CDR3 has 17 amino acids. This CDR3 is CASSQRPGTGGSDTQYF. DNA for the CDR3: TGTGCCAGCAGCCAACGGCCCGGGACAGGGGGCTCAGATACGCAGTATTTT.

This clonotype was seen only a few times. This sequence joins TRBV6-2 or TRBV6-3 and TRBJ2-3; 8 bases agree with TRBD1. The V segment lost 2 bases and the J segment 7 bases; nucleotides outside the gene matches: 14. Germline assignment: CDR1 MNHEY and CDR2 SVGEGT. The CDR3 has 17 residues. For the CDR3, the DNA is TGTGCCAGCAGTTACGAAATTGGGACAGGTCGTTTCAATACGCAGTATTTT. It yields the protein CASSYEIGTGRFNTQYF.

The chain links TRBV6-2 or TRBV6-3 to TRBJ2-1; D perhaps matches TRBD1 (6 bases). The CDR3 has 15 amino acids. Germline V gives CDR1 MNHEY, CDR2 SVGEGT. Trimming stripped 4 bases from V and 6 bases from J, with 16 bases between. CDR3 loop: CASSFDPTGFNEQFF. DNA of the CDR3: TGTGCCAGCAGTTTTGACCCAACAGGGTTCAATGAGCAGTTCTTC.

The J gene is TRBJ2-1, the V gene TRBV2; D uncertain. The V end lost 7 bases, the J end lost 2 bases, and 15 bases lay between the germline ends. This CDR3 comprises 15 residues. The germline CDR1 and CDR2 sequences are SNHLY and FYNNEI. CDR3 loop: CASNLLLTTYNEQFF. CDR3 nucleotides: TGTGCCAGCAACCTACTCCTAACCACCTACAATGAGCAGTTCTTC.